This TCR beta chain was documented in a study of blood T cells in healthy people across ages. A J-beta primer mix and a sample-barcoded 5' primer were used in a second PCR of roughly 7 to 12 cycles. A tag from a template-switch adaptor with 12 random nucleotides marked each cDNA molecule. TCRdb fed the 5' RACE reads into MiXCR, producing one record per CDR3 protein. The sample comprises around 280,000 distinct CDR3 sequences, less than 30% of which are singletons, and approximately 28% rests with the top ten. This CDR3 spans 13 amino acids. V gave up 3 bases and J gave up 3 bases, with 7 bases separating them. Germline CDR1 and CDR2: SGHTA and FQGNSA. Notes on the study in general: Without sorted subsets, naive and antigen-experienced compartments could not be conclusively compared.

This clonotype has just one count. Its antigen is still unknown. The sample consisted of blood. This receptor was identified in a woman in her 70s in good health. The genes are TRBV7-2 and TRBJ2-3; D call uncertain. The CDR3 DNA follows: TGTGCCAGCAGCTTCTTCGTAACAGATACGCAGTATTTT. Translating it yields CASSFFVTDTQYF.